The 28 T cell receptor beta chains reported below all come from one sample, sequenced in a study of OX40 agonist ivuxolimab in advanced cancers. The table came from immunoSEQ multiplex PCR; TCRdb's copy has only in-frame clones and leaves some out. The sample contains tens of thousands of clones, roughly 88% of which appear only once. Sequenced material: CD4+ or CD8+ T cells sorted from blood, taken in a trial of the OX40 agonist ivuxolimab. These receptors were obtained from an adult with an advanced solid tumor such as melanoma, head and neck, liver or kidney cancer.

The chain couples TRBV14 to TRBJ1-1; D gene unclear. Trimming took 0 bases from V and 1 from J, leaving 6 bases between them. The CDR3 sequence is 14 residues long. Germline V gene lookup returns CDR1 SGHDN and CDR2 FVKESK. The CDR3, as DNA: TGTGCCAGCAGCCAAGAGACCAGGAACACTGAAGCTTTCTTT. Protein product: CASSQETRNTEAFF.

In this sample, this clone turned up once. The chain joins TRBV15 to TRBJ1-5; no firm D call. Trimming removed 7 bases at V and 3 bases at J, with 10 bases between. This CDR3 is built from 13 residues. Germline lookup yields CDR1 LNHNV and CDR2 YYDKDF (reference sequence). DNA of the CDR3: TGTGCCACCAAAGTCGGATTCAATCAGCCCCAGCATTTT. This sequence encodes CATKVGFNQPQHF.

The chain links TRBV28 to TRBJ2-2, with TRBD2 matching 13 bases. The trim removed 8 bases at V and 0 bases at J, leaving 9 bases unmatched. This CDR3 is 18 amino acids long. Germline lookup yields CDR1 MDHEN and CDR2 SYDVKM. The CDR3 here is CASPVGTSGDPNTGELFF. The CDR3 nucleotides are TGTGCCAGCCCCGTCGGGACTAGCGGGGACCCGAACACCGGGGAGCTGTTTTTT.

The chain joins TRBV5-4 to TRBJ2-2, with TRBD1 matching 8 bases. Germline CDR1 is SGHNT and CDR2 is YYREEE (reference sequence). J gave up 6 bases and V 4 bases, and 8 bases lay outside the gene matches. This CDR3 is built from 15 residues. CDR3 DNA sequence: TGTGCCAGCAGCCAGTCGGACAGGGAGGCCGGGGAGCTGTTTTTT. Translating it yields CASSQSDREAGELFF.

In nucleotides, the CDR3 is TGTGCCAGCAGTTCCTCGGCTAGCGCGACGGGCGTAGATACGCAGTATTTT. Its protein is CASSSSASATGVDTQYF. The V and J genes are TRBV27 and TRBJ2-3; tentative D call: TRBD2 (6 bases). Between the trimmed V and J ends, which lost 4 bases and 5 bases, there was a span of 22 bases. Germline V lookup: CDR1 MNHEY, CDR2 SMNVEV (reference sequence). The CDR3 is 17 residues long.

The chain is built from TRBV18 and TRBJ1-6; D is possibly TRBD1 (6 bases). The CDR3 extends over 12 amino acids. In germline, CDR1 is KGHSH, CDR2 LQKENI. V lost 5 bases and J 8 bases, leaving 7 bases between the germline ends. The CDR3 nucleotides read TGTGCCAGCTCAGCAGGGGATTCACCCCTCCACTTT. It codes for CASSAGDSPLHF.

The rearrangement joins TRBV18 to TRBJ1-3; no firm D call. The germline V and J ends were trimmed by 6 bases and 0 bases, with 12 bases remaining between them. This CDR3 is 15 amino acids long. The germline CDR1 and CDR2 sequences are KGHSH and LQKENI. The CDR3 nucleotides read TGTGCCAGCTCGAGGAGGTCCTCCTCTGGAAACACCATATATTTT. Translation: CASSRRSSSGNTIYF.

This clone appeared a few times. V is TRBV7-9 and J is TRBJ2-3; D perhaps matches TRBD2 (7 bases). CDR1 SEHNR and CDR2 FQNEAQ come from the germline V gene (reference sequence). This CDR3 comprises 14 residues. Trimming took off 9 bases at V and 5 bases at J, with 18 bases between the two ends. CDR3: CASRRGGRGDTQYF. The CDR3 coding sequence is TGTGCCAGTAGGAGGGGGGGCAGGGGAGATACGCAGTATTTT. Filled out from reference TRBV7-9 and TRBJ2-3, the complete variable domain reads DTGVSQNPRHKITKRGQNVTFRCDPISEHNRLYWYRQTLGQGPEFLTYFQNEAQLEKSRLLSDRFSAERPKGSFSTLEIQRTEQGDSAMYLCASRRGGRGDTQYFGPGTRLTVL.

This chain connects TRBV10-2 to TRBJ2-2; unclear D gene. V was clipped by 8 bases and J by 6 bases, with 16 bases between them. CDR1 and CDR2 (germline): WSHSY, SAAADI. The CDR3 consists of 14 residues. CDR3 in DNA: TGCGCCAGCCTCCCCGGTGGTAACGCCGGGGAGCTGTTTTTT. The encoded protein is CASLPGGNAGELFF.

This clone appeared once. The chain has TRBV27 and TRBJ2-1; 9 bases are a match to TRBD2. Germline V gene data show CDR1 as MNHEY and CDR2 as SMNVEV (reference sequence). The CDR3 covers 16 residues. With V trimmed by 2 bases and J by 6 bases, 8 bases remained unmatched. CDR3 residues: CASSLTLAGRINEQFF. DNA for the CDR3: TGTGCCAGCAGTTTAACCCTAGCGGGACGAATCAATGAGCAGTTCTTC.

The V and J genes are TRBV5-1 and TRBJ2-1; perhaps TRBD2 as D (6 bases). The ends were cut back, 2 bases at V and 5 bases at J, with 14 bases in the middle. The germline CDR1 and CDR2 sequences are SGHRS and YFSETQ. The CDR3 is 15 amino acids. The CDR3 sequence: CASSLWGERDNEQFF. As DNA, the CDR3 is TGCGCCAGCAGCTTATGGGGGGAGAGGGACAATGAGCAGTTCTTC. The whole variable domain, filled in from reference TRBV5-1 and TRBJ2-1, reads KAGVTQTPRYLIKTRGQQVTLSCSPISGHRSVSWYQQTPGQGLQFLFEYFSETQRNKGNFPGRFSGRQFSNSRSEMNVSTLELGDSALYLCASSLWGERDNEQFFGPGTRLTVL.

V gene TRBV5-6 combines with J gene TRBJ2-3, with 8 bases matching TRBD2. The trim removed 1 base at V and 5 bases at J, leaving 3 bases unmatched. The CDR3 sequence is 14 residues long. Germline V gene sequence: CDR1 SGHDT, CDR2 YYEEEE. CDR3 in DNA: TGTGCCAGCAGCTTGCGGGGGGGAGGAGATACGCAGTATTTT. Residues: CASSLRGGGDTQYF.

The chain links TRBV19 to TRBJ2-3; no firm D call. This CDR3 spans 13 amino acids. Germline CDR1 is LNHDA and CDR2 is SQIVND (reference sequence). The V and J ends lost 3 bases and 3 bases respectively, with 7 bases between them. CDR3 nucleotides: TGTGCCAGTAGTATTCTGGGGACAGATACGCAGTATTTT. Amino acids: CASSILGTDTQYF.

The gene calls are TRBV7-9 and TRBJ1-1, with TRBD1 as a possible D gene (5 bases). The V end lost 3 bases, the J end lost 2 bases, and 22 bases lay between the germline ends. Germline CDR1 SEHNR, CDR2 FQNEAQ (reference sequence). The length of the CDR3 is 18 residues. The CDR3 spells CASSFPRGGLVGNTEAFF. Here the CDR3 DNA reads TGTGCCAGCAGCTTCCCCCGGGGGGGTCTGGTGGGAAACACTGAAGCTTTCTTT.

CDR3 coding DNA: TGTGCCAGCAGTTCCGGGACAGGGGGATCTTACGAGCAGTACTTC. The encoded protein is CASSSGTGGSYEQYF. The genes are TRBV6-5 and TRBJ2-7; 11 positions match TRBD1. CDR3 length: 15 amino acids. J was trimmed by 4 bases and V by 4 bases; bases with no gene match: 6. From germline, CDR1 is MNHEY and CDR2 SVGAGI.

This clone was observed a few times. The V and J genes are TRBV7-9 and TRBJ2-4, with D maybe TRBD2 (6 bases). V was trimmed by 1 base and J by 2 bases, leaving 9 bases between them. The CDR3 length is 15 residues. Germline CDR1 reads SEHNR; CDR2 reads FQNEAQ (reference sequence). For the CDR3, the DNA is TGTGCCAGCAGCTTAGGGGGCGGGACCAAAAACATTCAGTACTTC. Translated: CASSLGGGTKNIQYF.

This chain uses TRBV27 with TRBJ1-5, with D maybe TRBD1 (6 bases). The CDR3 runs 15 residues. Germline values: CDR1 MNHEY, CDR2 SMNVEV (reference sequence). Trimming pared 3 bases from V and 3 bases from J, leaving 12 bases between. The CDR3 DNA follows: TGTGCCAGCAGTTTTTTGGACAGCTTCAATCAGCCCCAGCATTTT. Its protein is CASSFLDSFNQPQHF.

The V and J genes are TRBV18 and TRBJ2-6, with TRBD2 matching 16 bases. Trimming cost V 4 bases and J 1 base; bases outside gene matches: 4. CDR3 length: 19 residues. Germline V gene sequence: CDR1 KGHSH, CDR2 LQKENI. The chain's CDR3 is CASSQRGLAGGSGANVLTF. DNA of the CDR3: TGTGCCAGCTCACAACGGGGACTAGCGGGAGGGTCTGGGGCCAACGTCCTGACTTTC.

This clone has only a few counts. The chain is built from TRBV30 and TRBJ2-7, with unresolved D. Trimming left V 3 bases short and J 6 bases short, with 18 bases between. Germline CDR1 is GTSNPN and CDR2 is SVGIG (reference sequence). This CDR3 spans 14 amino acids. The CDR3 loop is CAWRRSGRPGEQYF. The DNA of the CDR3 is TGTGCCTGGAGAAGAAGTGGGCGTCCCGGCGAGCAGTACTTC. Full variable domain (missing parts from reference TRBV30 and TRBJ2-7): SQTIHQWPATLVQPVGSPLSLECTVEGTSNPNLYWYRQAAGRGLQLLFYSVGIGQISSEVPQNLSASRPQDRQFILSSKKLLLSDSGFYLCAWRRSGRPGEQYFGPGTRLTVT.

V usage is TRBV7-6 and J usage is TRBJ2-1, with D possibly matching TRBD2 (6 bases). V lost 0 bases to trimming and J lost 9 bases, with 6 bases between them. Germline values: CDR1 SGHVS, CDR2 FNYEAQ. The CDR3 consists of 12 residues. The CDR3, as DNA: TGTGCCAGCAGCTTAGCGCGGGGTGAGCAGTTCTTC. This encodes CASSLARGEQFF.

CDR3 sequence: CASSLEWVTDTQYF. Here the CDR3 DNA reads TGCGCCAGCAGCTTGGAGTGGGTAACAGATACGCAGTATTTT. This sequence joins TRBV5-1 and TRBJ2-3; no definite D call. The CDR3 is made up of 14 amino acids. The V end lost 0 bases, the J end lost 3 bases, and 8 bases lay between the germline ends. Per germline, CDR1 SGHRS and CDR2 YFSETQ.

V is TRBV6-5 and J is TRBJ1-6, with D possibly matching TRBD1 (6 bases). The V end was cut by 6 bases, the J end by 10 bases, with 16 bases between. The CDR3 extends over 14 amino acids. Germline V CDR1 and CDR2: MNHEY, SVGAGI. The CDR3: CASRAGTSRSPLHF. The DNA of the CDR3 is TGTGCCAGCAGGGCTGGGACATCGAGGTCACCCCTCCACTTT.

The chain's CDR3 is CASSASDIYEQYF. In DNA form, the CDR3 reads TGTGCCAGCAGCGCCTCGGATATCTACGAGCAGTACTTC. V is TRBV11-2 and J is TRBJ2-7; D is ambiguous. Germline lookup yields CDR1 SGHAT and CDR2 FQNNGV. The CDR3 contains 13 residues. The ends were cut back, 5 bases at V and 3 bases at J, with 11 bases in the middle.

J is TRBJ2-5 and V is TRBV9, with 11 bases that match TRBD2. Germline values: CDR1 SGDLS, CDR2 YYNGEE. CDR3 size: 16 residues. Trimming removed 4 bases from V and 2 bases from J; junction bases left unmatched: 7. CDR3 nucleotide sequence: TGTGCCAGCAGCCCTCGACTAGCGGGGAAACAAGAGACCCAGTACTTC. Translated: CASSPRLAGKQETQYF.

This clone is a singleton in its sample. The gene calls are TRBV5-1 and TRBJ2-7; 8 bases line up with TRBD2. V lost 2 bases to trimming and J lost 4 bases; unmatched junction nucleotides: 8. The CDR3 is 15 residues long. Germline V gives CDR1 SGHRS, CDR2 YFSETQ. CDR3: CASSFSGGRVYEQYF. In DNA form, the CDR3 reads TGCGCCAGCAGCTTCTCGGGGGGGCGGGTATACGAGCAGTACTTC.

The chain is built from TRBV27 and TRBJ1-1; D is possibly TRBD1 (5 bases). There are 16 residues in the CDR3. Trimming shortened V by 2 bases and J by 0 bases, and 13 bases separated the two germline ends. Germline CDR1 is MNHEY and CDR2 is SMNVEV (reference sequence). The CDR3 loop is CASSLQGGYMNTEAFF. The CDR3 DNA reads TGTGCCAGCAGTTTACAGGGTGGGTATATGAACACTGAAGCTTTCTTT.

This chain joins TRBV2 and TRBJ2-2, with D hard to call. The CDR3 consists of 16 residues. V shed 2 bases and J shed 5 bases, with 15 bases lying between them. Per the germline V gene, CDR1 is SNHLY and CDR2 is FYNNEI. The CDR3 here is CASSESGLLGTGELFF. For the CDR3, the DNA is TGTGCCAGCAGTGAATCTGGGCTTTTGGGGACCGGGGAGCTGTTTTTT. Supplemented by reference TRBV2 and TRBJ2-2, the full variable domain reads EPEVTQTPSHQVTQMGQEVILRCVPISNHLYFYWYRQILGQKVEFLVSFYNNEISEKSEIFDDQFSVERPDGSNFTLKIRSTKLEDSAMYFCASSESGLLGTGELFFGEGSRLTVL.

The chain combines TRBV6-1 with TRBJ2-3, with TRBD2 matching over 7 bases. V was pared by 7 bases and J by 1 base, with 8 bases of the junction left unmatched. The CDR3 covers 15 residues. CDR1 and CDR2 (germline): MNHNS, SASEGT. This chain's CDR3 is CASTRLSGGTDTQYF. Written as DNA, the CDR3 is TGTGCCAGCACCAGACTAAGCGGGGGCACAGATACGCAGTATTTT.